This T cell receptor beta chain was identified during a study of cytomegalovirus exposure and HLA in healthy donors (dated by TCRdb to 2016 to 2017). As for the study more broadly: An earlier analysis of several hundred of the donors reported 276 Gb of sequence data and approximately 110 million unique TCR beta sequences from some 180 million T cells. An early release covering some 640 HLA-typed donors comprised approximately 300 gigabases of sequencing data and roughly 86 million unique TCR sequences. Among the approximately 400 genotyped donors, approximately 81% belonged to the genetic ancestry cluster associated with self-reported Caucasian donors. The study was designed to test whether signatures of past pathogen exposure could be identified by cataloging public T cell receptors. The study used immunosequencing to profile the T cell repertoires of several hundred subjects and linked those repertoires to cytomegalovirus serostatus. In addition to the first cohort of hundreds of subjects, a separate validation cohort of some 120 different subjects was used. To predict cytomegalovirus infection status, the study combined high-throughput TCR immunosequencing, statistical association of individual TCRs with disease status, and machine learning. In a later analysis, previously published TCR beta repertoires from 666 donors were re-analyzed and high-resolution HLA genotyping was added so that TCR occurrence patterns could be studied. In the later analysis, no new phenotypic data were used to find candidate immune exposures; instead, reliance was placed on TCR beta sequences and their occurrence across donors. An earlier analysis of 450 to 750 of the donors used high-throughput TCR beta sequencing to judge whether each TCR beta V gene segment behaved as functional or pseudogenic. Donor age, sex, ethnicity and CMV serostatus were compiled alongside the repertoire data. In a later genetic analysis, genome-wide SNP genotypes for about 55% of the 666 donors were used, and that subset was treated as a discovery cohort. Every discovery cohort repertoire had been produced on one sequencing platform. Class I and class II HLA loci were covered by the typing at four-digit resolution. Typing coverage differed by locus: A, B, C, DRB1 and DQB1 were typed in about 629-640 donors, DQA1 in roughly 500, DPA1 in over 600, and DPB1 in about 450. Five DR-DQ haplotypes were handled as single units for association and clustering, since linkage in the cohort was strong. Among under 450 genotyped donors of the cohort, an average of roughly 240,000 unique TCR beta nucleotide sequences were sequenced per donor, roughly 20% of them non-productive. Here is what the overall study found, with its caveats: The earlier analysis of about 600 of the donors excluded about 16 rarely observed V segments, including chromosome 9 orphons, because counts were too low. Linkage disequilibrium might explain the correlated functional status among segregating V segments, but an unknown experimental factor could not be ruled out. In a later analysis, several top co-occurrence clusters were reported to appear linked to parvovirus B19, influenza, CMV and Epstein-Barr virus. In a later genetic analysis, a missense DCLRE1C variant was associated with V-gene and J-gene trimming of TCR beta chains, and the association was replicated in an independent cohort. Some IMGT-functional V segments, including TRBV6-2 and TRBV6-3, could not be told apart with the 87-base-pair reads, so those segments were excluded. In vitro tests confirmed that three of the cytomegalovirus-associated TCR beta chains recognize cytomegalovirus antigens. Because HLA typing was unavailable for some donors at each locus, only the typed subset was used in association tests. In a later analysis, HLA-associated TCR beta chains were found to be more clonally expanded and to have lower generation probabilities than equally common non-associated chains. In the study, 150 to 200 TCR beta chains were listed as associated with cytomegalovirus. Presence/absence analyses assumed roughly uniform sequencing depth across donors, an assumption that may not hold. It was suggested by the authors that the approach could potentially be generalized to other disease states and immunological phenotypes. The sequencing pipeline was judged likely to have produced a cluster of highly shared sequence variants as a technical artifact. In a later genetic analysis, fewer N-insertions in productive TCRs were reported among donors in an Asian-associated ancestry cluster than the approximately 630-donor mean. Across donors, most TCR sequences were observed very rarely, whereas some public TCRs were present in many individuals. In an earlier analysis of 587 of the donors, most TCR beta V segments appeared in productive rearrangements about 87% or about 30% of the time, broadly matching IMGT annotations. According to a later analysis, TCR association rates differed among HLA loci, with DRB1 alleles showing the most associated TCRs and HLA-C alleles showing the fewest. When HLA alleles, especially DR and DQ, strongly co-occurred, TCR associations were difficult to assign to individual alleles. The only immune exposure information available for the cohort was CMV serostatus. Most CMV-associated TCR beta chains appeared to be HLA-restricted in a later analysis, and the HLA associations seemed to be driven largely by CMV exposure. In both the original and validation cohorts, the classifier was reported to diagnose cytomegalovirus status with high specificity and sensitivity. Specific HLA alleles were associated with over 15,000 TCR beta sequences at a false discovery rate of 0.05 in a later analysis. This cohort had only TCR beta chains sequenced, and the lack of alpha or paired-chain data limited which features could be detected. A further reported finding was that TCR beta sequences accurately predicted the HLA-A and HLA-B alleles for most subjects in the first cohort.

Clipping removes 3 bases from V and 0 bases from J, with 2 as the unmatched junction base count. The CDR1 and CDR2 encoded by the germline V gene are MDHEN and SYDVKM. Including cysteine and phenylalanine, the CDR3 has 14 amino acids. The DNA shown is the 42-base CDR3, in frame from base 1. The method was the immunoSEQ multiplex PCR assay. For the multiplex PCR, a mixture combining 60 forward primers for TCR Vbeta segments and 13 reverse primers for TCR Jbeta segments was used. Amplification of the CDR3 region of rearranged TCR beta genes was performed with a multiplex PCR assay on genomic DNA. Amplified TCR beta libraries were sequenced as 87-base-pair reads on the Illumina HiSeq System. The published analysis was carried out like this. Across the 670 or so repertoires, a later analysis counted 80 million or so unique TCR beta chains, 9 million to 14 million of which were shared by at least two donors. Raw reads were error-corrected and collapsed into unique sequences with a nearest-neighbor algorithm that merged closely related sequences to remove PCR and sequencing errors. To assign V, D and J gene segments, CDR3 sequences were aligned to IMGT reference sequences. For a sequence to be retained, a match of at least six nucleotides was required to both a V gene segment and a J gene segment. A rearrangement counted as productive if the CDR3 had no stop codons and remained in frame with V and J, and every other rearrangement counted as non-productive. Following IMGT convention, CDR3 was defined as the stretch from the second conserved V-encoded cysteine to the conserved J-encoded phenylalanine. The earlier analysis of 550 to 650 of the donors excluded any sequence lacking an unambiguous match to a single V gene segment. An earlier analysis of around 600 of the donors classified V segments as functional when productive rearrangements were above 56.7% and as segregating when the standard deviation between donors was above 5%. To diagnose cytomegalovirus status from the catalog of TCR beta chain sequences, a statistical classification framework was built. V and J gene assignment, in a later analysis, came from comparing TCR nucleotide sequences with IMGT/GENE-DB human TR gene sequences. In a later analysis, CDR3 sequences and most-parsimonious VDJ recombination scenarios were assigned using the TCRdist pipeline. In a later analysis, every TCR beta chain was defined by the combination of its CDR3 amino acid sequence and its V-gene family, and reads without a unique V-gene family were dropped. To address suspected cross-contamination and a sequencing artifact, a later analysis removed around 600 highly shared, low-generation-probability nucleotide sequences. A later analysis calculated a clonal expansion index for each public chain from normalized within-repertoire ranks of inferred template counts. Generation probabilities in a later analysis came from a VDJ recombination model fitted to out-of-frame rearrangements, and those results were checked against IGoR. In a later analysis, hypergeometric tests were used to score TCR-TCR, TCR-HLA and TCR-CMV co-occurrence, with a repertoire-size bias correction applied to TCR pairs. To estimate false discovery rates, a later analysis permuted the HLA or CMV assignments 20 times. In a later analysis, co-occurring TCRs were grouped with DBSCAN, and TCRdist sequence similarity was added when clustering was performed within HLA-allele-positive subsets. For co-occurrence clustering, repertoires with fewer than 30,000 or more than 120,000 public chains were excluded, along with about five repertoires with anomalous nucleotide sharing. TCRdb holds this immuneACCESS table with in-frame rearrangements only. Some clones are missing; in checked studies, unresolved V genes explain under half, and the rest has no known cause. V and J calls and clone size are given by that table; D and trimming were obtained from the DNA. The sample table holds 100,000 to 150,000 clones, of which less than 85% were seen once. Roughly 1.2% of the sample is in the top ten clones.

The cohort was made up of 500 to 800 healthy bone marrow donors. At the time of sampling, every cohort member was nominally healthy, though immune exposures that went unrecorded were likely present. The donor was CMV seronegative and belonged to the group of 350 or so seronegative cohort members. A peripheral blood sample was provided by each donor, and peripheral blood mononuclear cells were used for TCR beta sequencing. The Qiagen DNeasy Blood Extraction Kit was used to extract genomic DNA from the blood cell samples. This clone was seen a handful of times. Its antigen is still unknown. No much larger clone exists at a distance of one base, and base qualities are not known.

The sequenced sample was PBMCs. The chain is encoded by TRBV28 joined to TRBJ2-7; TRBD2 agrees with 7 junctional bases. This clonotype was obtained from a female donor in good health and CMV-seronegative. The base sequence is TGTGCCAGCAGTTTGGGGGGGAGCTCCTACGAGCAGTACTTC. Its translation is CASSLGGSSYEQYF.